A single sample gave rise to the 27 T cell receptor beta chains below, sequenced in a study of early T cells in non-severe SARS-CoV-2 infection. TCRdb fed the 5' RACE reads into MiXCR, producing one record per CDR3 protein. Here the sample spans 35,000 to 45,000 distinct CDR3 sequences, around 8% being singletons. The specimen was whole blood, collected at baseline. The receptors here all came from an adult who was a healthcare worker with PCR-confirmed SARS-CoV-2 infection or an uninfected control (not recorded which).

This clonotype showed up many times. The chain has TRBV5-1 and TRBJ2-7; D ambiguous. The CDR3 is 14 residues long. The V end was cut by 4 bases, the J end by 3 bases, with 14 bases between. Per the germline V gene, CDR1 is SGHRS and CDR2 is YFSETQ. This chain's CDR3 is CASSHGEGLYEQYF. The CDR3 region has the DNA TGCGCCAGCAGCCACGGTGAAGGCCTCTACGAGCAGTACTTC. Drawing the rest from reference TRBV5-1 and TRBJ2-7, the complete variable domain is KAGVTQTPRYLIKTRGQQVTLSCSPISGHRSVSWYQQTPGQGLQFLFEYFSETQRNKGNFPGRFSGRQFSNSRSEMNVSTLELGDSALYLCASSHGEGLYEQYFGPGTRLTVT.

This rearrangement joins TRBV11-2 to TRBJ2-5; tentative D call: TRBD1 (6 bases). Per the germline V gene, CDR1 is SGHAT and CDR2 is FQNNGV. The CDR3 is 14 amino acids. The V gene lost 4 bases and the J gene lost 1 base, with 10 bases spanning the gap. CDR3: CASSYTGPQETQYF. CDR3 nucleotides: TGTGCCAGCAGCTATACAGGGCCCCAAGAGACCCAGTACTTC.

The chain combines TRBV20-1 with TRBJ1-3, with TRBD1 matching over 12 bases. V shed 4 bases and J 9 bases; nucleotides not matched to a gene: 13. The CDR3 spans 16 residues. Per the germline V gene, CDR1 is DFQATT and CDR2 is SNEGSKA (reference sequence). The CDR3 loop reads CSATRRDRGRLGTIYF. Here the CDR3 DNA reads TGCAGTGCTACCCGAAGGGACAGGGGGCGCTTGGGCACCATATATTTT.

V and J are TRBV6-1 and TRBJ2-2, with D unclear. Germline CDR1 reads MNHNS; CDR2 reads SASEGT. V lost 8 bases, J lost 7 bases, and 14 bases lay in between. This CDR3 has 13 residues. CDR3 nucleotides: TGTGCCAGCTCTACAGAGTATGACGGGGAGCTGTTTTTT. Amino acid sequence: CASSTEYDGELFF.

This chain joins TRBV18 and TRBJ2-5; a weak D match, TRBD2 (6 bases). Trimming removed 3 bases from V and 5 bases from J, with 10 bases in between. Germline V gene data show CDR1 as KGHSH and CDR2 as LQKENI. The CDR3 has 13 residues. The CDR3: CASSPSGSETQYF. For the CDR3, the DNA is TGTGCCAGCTCACCCTCCGGGAGCGAGACCCAGTACTTC.

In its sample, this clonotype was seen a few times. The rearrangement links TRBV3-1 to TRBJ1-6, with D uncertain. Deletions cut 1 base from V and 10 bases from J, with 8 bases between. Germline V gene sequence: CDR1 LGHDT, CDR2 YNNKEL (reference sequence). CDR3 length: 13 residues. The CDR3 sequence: CASSQAGNSPLHF. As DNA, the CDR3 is TGTGCCAGCAGCCAAGCCGGTAACTCACCCCTCCACTTT.

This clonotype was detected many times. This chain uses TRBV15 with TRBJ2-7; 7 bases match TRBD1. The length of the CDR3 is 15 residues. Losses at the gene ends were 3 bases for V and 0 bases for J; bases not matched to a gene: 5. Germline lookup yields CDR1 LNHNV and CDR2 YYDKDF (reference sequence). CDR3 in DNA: TGTGCCACCAGCAGGGTTACAGGGGTCTCCTACGAGCAGTACTTC. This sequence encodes CATSRVTGVSYEQYF.

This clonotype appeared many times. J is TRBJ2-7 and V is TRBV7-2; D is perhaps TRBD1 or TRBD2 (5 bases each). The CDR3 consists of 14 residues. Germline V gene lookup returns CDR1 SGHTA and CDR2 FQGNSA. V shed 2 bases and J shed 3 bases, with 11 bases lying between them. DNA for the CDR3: TGTGCCAGCAGCTTAATTCCAGGGAGCTACGAGCAGTACTTC. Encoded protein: CASSLIPGSYEQYF. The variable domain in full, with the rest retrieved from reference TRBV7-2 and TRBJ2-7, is GAGVSQSPSNKVTEKGKDVELRCDPISGHTALYWYRQSLGQGLEFLIYFQGNSAPDKSGLPSDRFSAERTGGSVSTLTIQRTQQEDSAVYLCASSLIPGSYEQYFGPGTRLTVT.

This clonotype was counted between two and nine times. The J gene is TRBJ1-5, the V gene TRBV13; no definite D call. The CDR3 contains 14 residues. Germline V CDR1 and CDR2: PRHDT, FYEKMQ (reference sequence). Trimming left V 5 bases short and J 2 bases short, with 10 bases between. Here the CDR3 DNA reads TGTGCCAGCAGCCGACGGGGAGGCAATCAGCCCCAGCATTTT. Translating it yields CASSRRGGNQPQHF.

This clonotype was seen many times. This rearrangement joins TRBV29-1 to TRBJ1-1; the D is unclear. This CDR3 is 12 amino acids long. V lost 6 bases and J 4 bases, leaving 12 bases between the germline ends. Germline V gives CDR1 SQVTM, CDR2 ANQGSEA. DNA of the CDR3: TGCAGCGTCAAACGTGGAGTCACTGAAGCTTTCTTT. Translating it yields CSVKRGVTEAFF.

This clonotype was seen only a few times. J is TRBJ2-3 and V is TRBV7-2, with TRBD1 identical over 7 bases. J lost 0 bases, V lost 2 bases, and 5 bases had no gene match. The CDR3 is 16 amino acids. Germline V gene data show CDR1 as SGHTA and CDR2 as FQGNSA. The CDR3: CASSLTYRGSTDTQYF. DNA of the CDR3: TGTGCCAGCAGCTTAACTTACAGGGGTAGCACAGATACGCAGTATTTT.

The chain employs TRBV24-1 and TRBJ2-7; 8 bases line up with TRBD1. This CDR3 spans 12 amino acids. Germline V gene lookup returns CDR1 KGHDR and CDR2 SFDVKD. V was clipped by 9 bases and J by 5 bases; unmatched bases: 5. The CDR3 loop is CATGGTGHEQYF. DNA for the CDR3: TGTGCCACCGGAGGGACAGGCCACGAGCAGTACTTC.

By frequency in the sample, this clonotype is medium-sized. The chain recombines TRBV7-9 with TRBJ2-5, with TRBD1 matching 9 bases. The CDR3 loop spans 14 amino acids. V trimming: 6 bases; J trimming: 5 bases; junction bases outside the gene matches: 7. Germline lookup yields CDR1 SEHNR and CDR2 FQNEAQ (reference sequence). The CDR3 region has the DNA TGTGCCAGCAGGACAGGGGGGGGCGGCGAGACCCAGTACTTC. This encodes CASRTGGGGETQYF. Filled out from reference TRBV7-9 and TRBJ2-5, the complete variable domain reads DTGVSQNPRHKITKRGQNVTFRCDPISEHNRLYWYRQTLGQGPEFLTYFQNEAQLEKSRLLSDRFSAERPKGSFSTLEIQRTEQGDSAMYLCASRTGGGGETQYFGPGTRLLVL.

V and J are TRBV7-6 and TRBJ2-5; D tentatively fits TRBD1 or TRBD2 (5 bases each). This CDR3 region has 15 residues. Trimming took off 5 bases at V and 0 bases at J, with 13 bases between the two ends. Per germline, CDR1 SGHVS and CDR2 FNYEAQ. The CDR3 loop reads CASSRPEGYQETQYF. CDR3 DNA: TGTGCCAGCAGCCGCCCAGAGGGGTACCAAGAGACCCAGTACTTC.

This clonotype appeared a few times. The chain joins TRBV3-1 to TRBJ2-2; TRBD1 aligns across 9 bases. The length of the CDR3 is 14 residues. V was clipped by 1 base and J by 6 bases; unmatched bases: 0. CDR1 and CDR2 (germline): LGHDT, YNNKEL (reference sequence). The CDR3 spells CASSQGQGAGELFF. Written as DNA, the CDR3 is TGTGCCAGCAGCCAAGGACAGGGGGCCGGGGAGCTGTTTTTT.

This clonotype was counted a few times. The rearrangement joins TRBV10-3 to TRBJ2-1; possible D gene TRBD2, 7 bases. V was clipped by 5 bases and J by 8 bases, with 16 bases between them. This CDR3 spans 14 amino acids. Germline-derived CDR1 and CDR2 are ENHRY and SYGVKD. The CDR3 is CAISNGGPEHEQFF. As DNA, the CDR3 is TGTGCCATCAGTAACGGGGGGCCCGAGCATGAGCAGTTCTTC.

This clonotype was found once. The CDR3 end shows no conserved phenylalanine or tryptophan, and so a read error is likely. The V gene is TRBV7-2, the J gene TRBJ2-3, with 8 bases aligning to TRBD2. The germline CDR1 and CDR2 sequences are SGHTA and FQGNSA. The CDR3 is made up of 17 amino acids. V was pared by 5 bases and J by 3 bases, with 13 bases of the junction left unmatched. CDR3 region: CASSRLGRGARTDTQYL. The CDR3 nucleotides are TGTGCCAGCAGCCGATTGGGGCGGGGGGCCCGGACAGATACGCAGTATTTG.

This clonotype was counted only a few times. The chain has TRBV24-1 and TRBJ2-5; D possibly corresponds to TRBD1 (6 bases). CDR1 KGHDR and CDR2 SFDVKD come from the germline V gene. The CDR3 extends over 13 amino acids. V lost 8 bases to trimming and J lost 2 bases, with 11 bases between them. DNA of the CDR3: TGTGCCACCAAAGATGGACAGCAAGAGACCCAGTACTTC. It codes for CATKDGQQETQYF.

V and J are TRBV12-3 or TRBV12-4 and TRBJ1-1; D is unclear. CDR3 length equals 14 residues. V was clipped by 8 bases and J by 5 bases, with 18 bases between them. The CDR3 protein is CASLPSGVGTEAFF. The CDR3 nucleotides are TGTGCCAGCCTTCCCAGCGGCGTCGGTACTGAAGCTTTCTTT.

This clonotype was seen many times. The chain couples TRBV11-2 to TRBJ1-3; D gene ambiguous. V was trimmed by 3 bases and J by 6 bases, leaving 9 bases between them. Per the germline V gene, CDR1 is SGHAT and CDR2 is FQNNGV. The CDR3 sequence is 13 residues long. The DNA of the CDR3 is TGTGCCAGCAGCTTGCATCGGGTAAACACCATATATTTT. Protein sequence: CASSLHRVNTIYF.

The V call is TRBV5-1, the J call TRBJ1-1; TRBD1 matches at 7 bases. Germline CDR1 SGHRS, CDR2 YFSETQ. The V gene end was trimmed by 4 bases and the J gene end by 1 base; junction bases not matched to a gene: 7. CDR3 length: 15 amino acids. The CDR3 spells CASSRQGGANTEAFF. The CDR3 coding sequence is TGCGCCAGCAGCCGACAGGGAGGGGCGAACACTGAAGCTTTCTTT.

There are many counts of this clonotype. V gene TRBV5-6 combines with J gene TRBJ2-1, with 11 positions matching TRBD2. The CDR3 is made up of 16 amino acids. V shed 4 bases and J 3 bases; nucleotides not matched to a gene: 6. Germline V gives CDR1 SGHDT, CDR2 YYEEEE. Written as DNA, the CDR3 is TGTGCCAGCAGCACAAGACTAGCGGGATACTACAATGAGCAGTTCTTC. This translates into CASSTRLAGYYNEQFF. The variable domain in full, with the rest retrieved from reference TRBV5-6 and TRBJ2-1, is DAGVTQSPTHLIKTRGQQVTLRCSPKSGHDTVSWYQQALGQGPQFIFQYYEEEERQRGNFPDRFSGHQFPNYSSELNVNALLLGDSALYLCASSTRLAGYYNEQFFGPGTRLTVL.

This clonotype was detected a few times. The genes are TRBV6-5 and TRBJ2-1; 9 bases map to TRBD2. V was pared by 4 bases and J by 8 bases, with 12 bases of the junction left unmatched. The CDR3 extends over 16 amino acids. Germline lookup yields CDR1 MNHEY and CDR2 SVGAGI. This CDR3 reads CASSSTGLAKSHEQFF. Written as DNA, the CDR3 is TGTGCCAGCAGTTCCACGGGACTAGCCAAGTCCCATGAGCAGTTCTTC.

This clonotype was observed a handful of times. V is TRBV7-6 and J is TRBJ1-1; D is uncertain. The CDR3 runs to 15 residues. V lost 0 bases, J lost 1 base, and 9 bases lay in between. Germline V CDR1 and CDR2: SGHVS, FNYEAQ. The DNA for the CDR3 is TGTGCCAGCAGCTTAGCCAGTACGGGGAACACTGAAGCTTTCTTT. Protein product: CASSLASTGNTEAFF.

The CDR3 sequence is CSAGVEQFF. The CDR3 nucleotides read TGCAGTGCCGGGGTCGAGCAGTTCTTC. The V call is TRBV20-1, the J call TRBJ2-1, with D perhaps TRBD2 (5 bases). The germline V and J ends were trimmed by 6 bases and 10 bases, with 7 bases remaining between them. The V gene's germline CDR1 is DFQATT and CDR2 SNEGSKA (reference sequence). The length of the CDR3 is 9 residues.

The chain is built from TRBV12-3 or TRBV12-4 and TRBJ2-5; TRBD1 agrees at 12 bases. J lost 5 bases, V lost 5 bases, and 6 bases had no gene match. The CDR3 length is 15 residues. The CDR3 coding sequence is TGTGCCAGCAGTAAGGGGACAGGGGGCGGGGAGACCCAGTACTTC. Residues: CASSKGTGGGETQYF.

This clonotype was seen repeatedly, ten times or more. The CDR3, as DNA: TGTGCCAGCAGTTCCACGGTGGTAGTCACACTTTACGAGCAGTACTTC. Residues: CASSSTVVVTLYEQYF. The rearrangement uses TRBV28 and TRBJ2-7; D unclear. In germline, CDR1 is MDHEN, CDR2 SYDVKM. The CDR3 is 16 residues long. Trimming left V 4 bases short and J 4 bases short, with 20 bases between.